The 21 T cell receptor beta chains given below trace back to one sample, sequenced in a study of identifying expanded T cells in peripheral blood. Measured with immunoSEQ multiplex PCR; TCRdb has only the in-frame clones, and not every one. Among about 85,000 clones listed, 88% were seen once. Material for sequencing was blood. The receptors shown here come from a person aged 18 to 75 in good health.

V gene TRBV6-6 combines with J gene TRBJ2-5, with 12 bases identical to TRBD2. The length of the CDR3 is 15 residues. Germline-derived CDR1 and CDR2 are MNHNY and SVGAGI (reference sequence). J was trimmed by 5 bases and V by 7 bases; bases with no gene match: 8. CDR3 sequence reads: CASNPGLAGYETQYF. The CDR3 DNA reads as TGTGCCAGCAACCCAGGACTAGCGGGGTATGAGACCCAGTACTTC.

The chain carries TRBV5-1 and TRBJ1-6; unclear D gene. Per germline, CDR1 SGHRS and CDR2 YFSETQ. The CDR3 is 16 residues long. V lost 3 bases to trimming and J lost 9 bases, with 19 bases between them. CDR3: CASSSRTGNGGSPLHF. CDR3 nucleotide sequence: TGCGCCAGCAGCTCAAGGACGGGAAACGGCGGTTCACCCCTCCACTTT.

The CDR3 DNA is TGTGCCAGCTCACCTCCTGGCACAGATACGCAGTATTTT. This sequence encodes CASSPPGTDTQYF. The V gene is TRBV18, the J gene TRBJ2-3; D unclear. Trimming pared 3 bases from V and 1 base from J, leaving 5 bases between. Germline CDR1 reads KGHSH; CDR2 reads LQKENI. This CDR3 has 13 amino acids.

The sample holds one count of this clone. The CDR3 DNA is TGTGCCACCAGCACCCACAGGGGGAATGAGCAGTTCTTC. It encodes CATSTHRGNEQFF. This sequence joins TRBV15 and TRBJ2-1; 8 bases are a match to TRBD1. This CDR3 comprises 13 residues. Trimming at V came to 4 bases and at J to 7 bases, leaving 3 bases not matched to a gene. Germline V lookup: CDR1 LNHNV, CDR2 YYDKDF (reference sequence).

J is TRBJ2-7 and V is TRBV10-3; D is perhaps TRBD1 (6 bases). Trimming shortened V by 3 bases and J by 5 bases, and 17 bases separated the two germline ends. CDR1 ENHRY and CDR2 SYGVKD come from the germline V gene. The CDR3 has 15 residues. CDR3 in DNA: TGTGCCATCAGTGAAGGGAGAGCCCAGGGGAACGAGCAGTACTTC. As protein: CAISEGRAQGNEQYF.

This clone was recorded once. V gene TRBV11-2 combines with J gene TRBJ2-5; TRBD1 matches at 8 bases. This CDR3 comprises 14 residues. Germline V lookup: CDR1 SGHAT, CDR2 FQNNGV. Trimming took 5 bases from V and 5 from J; bases not matched to a gene: 7. For the CDR3, the DNA is TGTGCCAGCAGCCTAGGACAGGGAAGGGAGACCCAGTACTTC. This translates into CASSLGQGRETQYF.

This clone showed up just a few times. The chain carries TRBV19 and TRBJ1-3; maybe TRBD1 (5 bases). Germline lookup yields CDR1 LNHDA and CDR2 SQIVND (reference sequence). The CDR3 runs to 14 residues. V dropped 4 bases and J dropped 0 bases, with 7 bases sitting between them. As DNA, the CDR3 is TGTGCCAGTAGTAGGGGGGGCTCTGGAAACACCATATATTTT. Protein sequence: CASSRGGSGNTIYF.

This rearrangement joins TRBV9 to TRBJ2-3, with a weak D call TRBD2 (7 bases). Germline V CDR1 and CDR2: SGDLS, YYNGEE. The CDR3 sequence is 15 residues long. The V end lost 4 bases, the J end lost 2 bases, and 14 bases lay between the germline ends. The CDR3: CASSPRGADTDTQYF. CDR3 DNA: TGTGCCAGCAGCCCTCGGGGGGCAGACACAGATACGCAGTATTTT.

V and J are TRBV13 and TRBJ2-5; weak D call: TRBD2 (5 bases). The CDR3 contains 14 residues. Germline CDR1 is PRHDT and CDR2 is FYEKMQ (reference sequence). Trimming removed 6 bases at V and 5 bases at J, with 16 bases between. The CDR3 reads CASRRTVEGETQYF. The DNA of the CDR3 is TGTGCCAGCAGGCGGACTGTTGAAGGGGAGACCCAGTACTTC.

This clone occurred once. V is TRBV6-1 and J is TRBJ2-7; 7 nucleotides line up with TRBD1. The CDR3 runs to 13 residues. V shed 8 bases and J 4 bases; nucleotides not matched to a gene: 8. The V gene's germline CDR1 is MNHNS and CDR2 SASEGT. The chain's CDR3 is CASDQGVGYEQYF. The CDR3 region has the DNA TGTGCCAGCGACCAGGGGGTGGGTTACGAGCAGTACTTC.

The chain carries TRBV6-1 and TRBJ2-5; unclear D gene. The V end lost 4 bases, the J end lost 8 bases, and 17 bases lay between the germline ends. CDR1 and CDR2 from the germline V gene are MNHNS and SASEGT. The CDR3 is made up of 14 amino acids. The CDR3 loop reads CASSVTVVGQTQYF. The CDR3 DNA follows: TGTGCCAGCAGTGTAACGGTGGTCGGGCAAACCCAGTACTTC.

The chain is built from TRBV28 and TRBJ1-5; D is possibly TRBD1 (6 bases). Trimming took off 7 bases at V and 0 bases at J, with 16 bases between the two ends. CDR3 length: 16 amino acids. The germline CDR1 and CDR2 sequences are MDHEN and SYDVKM. The DNA for the CDR3 is TGTGCCAGCAACCCCCTCGGGGGCGTTAGCAATCAGCCCCAGCATTTT. Translation gives CASNPLGGVSNQPQHF.

V usage is TRBV2 and J usage is TRBJ2-2; D is unclear. The CDR3 sequence is 12 residues long. V shed 7 bases and J shed 7 bases, with 10 bases lying between them. Germline loops: CDR1 SNHLY, CDR2 FYNNEI. The CDR3: CASTLSGGELFF. DNA of the CDR3: TGTGCCAGCACCCTCTCCGGCGGGGAGCTGTTTTTT.

The chain carries TRBV4-3 and TRBJ1-2, with a tentative D call TRBD1 (5 bases). The germline CDR1 and CDR2 sequences are LGHNA and YSLEER. V was pared by 4 bases and J by 4 bases, with 19 bases between. This CDR3 region has 16 residues. CDR3 bases: TGCGCCAGCAGCCGACAATCTTTCCAGGGAGCCTATGGCTACACCTTC. Amino acids: CASSRQSFQGAYGYTF.

This clone is a singleton in its sample. DNA for the CDR3: TGTGCCAGTAGTAGCGGACCAAGCACAGATACGCAGTATTTT. Protein sequence: CASSSGPSTDTQYF. The V call is TRBV19, the J call TRBJ2-3; D gene ambiguous. V was pared by 4 bases and J by 0 bases, with 8 bases between. The germline V gene encodes CDR1 LNHDA and CDR2 SQIVND (reference sequence). The CDR3 is made up of 14 amino acids.

The gene calls are TRBV14 and TRBJ2-5; the D gene is possibly TRBD1 (6 bases). There are 14 residues in the CDR3. CDR1 SGHDN and CDR2 FVKESK come from the germline V gene. Trimming shortened V by 1 base and J by 1 base, and 7 bases separated the two germline ends. The CDR3 loop is CASSQGRGQETQYF. DNA of the CDR3: TGTGCCAGCAGCCAAGGCAGGGGCCAAGAGACCCAGTACTTC. Filled out from reference TRBV14 and TRBJ2-5, the complete variable domain reads EAGVTQFPSHSVIEKGQTVTLRCDPISGHDNLYWYRRVMGKEIKFLLHFVKESKQDESGMPNNRFLAERTGGTYSTLKVQPAELEDSGVYFCASSQGRGQETQYFGPGTRLLVL.

This clone was seen only a few times. The chain recombines TRBV18 with TRBJ2-3; tentatively, D is TRBD1 or TRBD2 (6 bases each). The germline gives CDR1 KGHSH, CDR2 LQKENI. This CDR3 region has 17 residues. Between the trimmed V and J ends, which lost 4 bases and 0 bases, there was a span of 17 bases. CDR3 bases: TGTGCCAGCTCACTCCCGATGGGGGGCTTTAGCACAGATACGCAGTATTTT. Amino acid sequence: CASSLPMGGFSTDTQYF. Based on the CDR3 plus reference TRBV18 and TRBJ2-3, the full variable domain is NAGVMQNPRHLVRRRGQEARLRCSPMKGHSHVYWYRQLPEEGLKFMVYLQKENIIDESGMPKERFSAEFPKEGPSILRIQQVVRGDSAAYFCASSLPMGGFSTDTQYFGPGTRLTVL.

The rearrangement uses TRBV4-1 and TRBJ2-2; 9 bases align to TRBD1. The V and J ends lost 10 bases and 8 bases, in that order; junction bases with no gene match: 17. Germline assignment: CDR1 MGHRA and CDR2 YSYEKL. This CDR3 comprises 16 residues. The DNA of the CDR3 is TGCGCCACCAAAGCCACCGGGACAGGGTTAGGTGGGGAGCTGTTTTTT. It specifies CATKATGTGLGGELFF.

The chain links TRBV5-6 to TRBJ1-1; D gene ambiguous. The germline V gene has CDR1 SGHDT and CDR2 YYEEEE. The CDR3 sequence is 15 residues long. V lost 1 base and J lost 1, with 11 bases in between. The CDR3: CASSLTWTSNTEAFF. The DNA for the CDR3 is TGTGCCAGCAGCTTGACATGGACCTCGAACACTGAAGCTTTCTTT.

V usage is TRBV27 and J usage is TRBJ2-7; D is uncertain. The germline V and J ends were trimmed by 0 bases and 0 bases, with 3 bases remaining between them. The CDR3 has 13 residues. Per germline, CDR1 MNHEY and CDR2 SMNVEV (reference sequence). The DNA of the CDR3 is TGTGCCAGCAGTTTATCGGCCTCCTACGAGCAGTACTTC. Its protein is CASSLSASYEQYF.

This clone was found a few times. CDR3 region: CASKEGYEQYF. The CDR3 DNA sequence: TGTGCCAGCAAGGAGGGCTACGAGCAGTACTTC. The chain is built from TRBV2 and TRBJ2-7; tentatively, D is TRBD2 (6 bases). The CDR3 totals 11 residues. CDR1 is SNHLY and CDR2 is FYNNEI in the germline V gene. The V and J ends lost 7 bases and 3 bases respectively, with 7 bases between them. Together with reference TRBV2 and TRBJ2-7, the CDR3 gives the full variable domain: EPEVTQTPSHQVTQMGQEVILRCVPISNHLYFYWYRQILGQKVEFLVSFYNNEISEKSEIFDDQFSVERPDGSNFTLKIRSTKLEDSAMYFCASKEGYEQYFGPGTRLTVT.